One sample yielded the 18 T cell receptor beta chains listed below, sequenced in a study of T cell responses to AZD1222 COVID-19 vaccine. Profiling relied on immunoSEQ multiplex PCR, and the TCRdb table lists in-frame clones only, not all of them. This table has roughly 15,000 clones, around 80% appearing once. Material: peripheral blood, obtained 28 days after the second AZD1222 dose. The receptors shown here come from an adult who received the AZD1222 COVID-19 vaccine.

This chain links TRBV19 with TRBJ1-1; 7 positions agree with TRBD1. The germline V gene has CDR1 LNHDA and CDR2 SQIVND (reference sequence). V lost 5 bases and J lost 1; bases outside the gene matches: 7. This CDR3 has 15 amino acids. Here the CDR3 DNA reads TGTGCCAGTAGTGAAATGGGACAGACGAACACTGAAGCTTTCTTT. This encodes CASSEMGQTNTEAFF.

V and J are TRBV6-2 or TRBV6-3 and TRBJ2-1; unclear D gene. The CDR3 totals 11 residues. Germline V gene lookup returns CDR1 MNHEY and CDR2 SVGEGT. V was cut by 0 bases and J by 10 bases, with 4 bases left in between. CDR3 in amino acids: CASSYSSEQFF. The DNA of the CDR3 is TGTGCCAGCAGTTACTCGAGCGAGCAGTTCTTC.

The CDR3 DNA is TGCGCCAGCAGTGCCGGACAGGGAACCTACGAGCAGTACTTC. Amino acid sequence: CASSAGQGTYEQYF. This chain uses TRBV10-1 with TRBJ2-7; 8 bases fit TRBD1. CDR1 is WNHNN, CDR2 SYGVQD, per germline (reference sequence). The CDR3 length is 14 residues. Germline trimming cut 4 bases from V and 2 bases from J; bases unmatched to any gene: 4.

The CDR3 DNA reads TGTGCCTGGGAAGGCTATGGCTACACCTTC. Translating it yields CAWEGYGYTF. The chain carries TRBV30 and TRBJ1-2, with D hard to call. This CDR3 is built from 10 residues. The ends were cut back, 5 bases at V and 4 bases at J, with 5 bases in the middle. Germline V gene sequence: CDR1 GTSNPN, CDR2 SVGIG (reference sequence).

The chain employs TRBV4-3 and TRBJ2-7; a weak D match, TRBD2 (5 bases). The V gene's germline CDR1 is LGHNA and CDR2 YSLEER. Trimming pared 0 bases from V and 3 bases from J, leaving 6 bases between. CDR3 length: 13 residues. CDR3 nucleotide sequence: TGCGCCAGCAGCCAAGATGCGGGCTACGAGCAGTACTTC. The encoded protein is CASSQDAGYEQYF.

This sequence joins TRBV14 and TRBJ1-6; tentatively, D is TRBD1 (5 bases). Trimming left V 4 bases short and J 0 bases short, with 7 bases between. The length of the CDR3 is 15 residues. Germline loops: CDR1 SGHDN, CDR2 FVKESK. DNA of the CDR3: TGTGCCAGCAGCCGGGGGTACTCCTATAATTCACCCCTCCACTTT. This translates into CASSRGYSYNSPLHF.

The chain uses TRBV7-9 and TRBJ1-2; D remains ambiguous. Trimming removed 4 bases at V and 5 bases at J, with 8 bases between. Germline CDR1 is SEHNR and CDR2 is FQNEAQ (reference sequence). The CDR3 loop spans 12 amino acids. The CDR3 spells CASSSTAYGYTF. The DNA for the CDR3 is TGTGCCAGCAGCTCCACCGCGTATGGCTACACCTTC.

This sequence joins TRBV19 and TRBJ1-5; TRBD1 aligns across 10 bases. The CDR3 consists of 14 residues. The germline V gene encodes CDR1 LNHDA and CDR2 SQIVND (reference sequence). V trimming: 5 bases; J trimming: 4 bases; junction bases outside the gene matches: 2. The CDR3 nucleotides read TGTGCCAGTAGTCCGGGACAGGGGAATCAGCCCCAGCATTTT. Translation gives CASSPGQGNQPQHF.

The V call is TRBV4-1, the J call TRBJ1-4, with a weak D call TRBD1 (6 bases). The germline V gene has CDR1 MGHRA and CDR2 YSYEKL. This CDR3 contains 15 residues. V lost 3 bases to trimming and J lost 7 bases, with 15 bases between them. The CDR3 coding sequence is TGCGCCAGCAGCCATCCGACAGGCCTCATTGAAAAACTGTTTTTT. Translating it yields CASSHPTGLIEKLFF.

This rearrangement joins TRBV15 to TRBJ1-6, with D perhaps matching TRBD1 (5 bases). This CDR3 region has 13 residues. The V end was cut by 1 base, the J end by 9 bases, with 7 bases between. In germline, CDR1 is LNHNV, CDR2 YYDKDF (reference sequence). The CDR3 DNA reads TGTGCCACCAGCAGAGGGAGGGGTTCACCCCTCCACTTT. Amino acid sequence: CATSRGRGSPLHF.

This clone was seen a handful of times. V is TRBV3-1 (or the pseudogene TRBV3-2) and J is TRBJ1-4; D is unresolved. The CDR3 is made up of 15 amino acids. Germline-derived CDR1 and CDR2 are LGHDT and YNNKEL (reference sequence). V dropped 1 base and J dropped 4 bases, with 10 bases sitting between them. In DNA, the CDR3 is TGTGCCAGCAGCCAAGGTCAACAAGTTAATGAAAAACTGTTTTTT. Encoded protein: CASSQGQQVNEKLFF.

CDR3 DNA sequence: TGTGCCAGCAGCCCCGGGGCAGCGAACACTGAAGCTTTCTTT. It is translated as CASSPGAANTEAFF. V gene TRBV11-3 combines with J gene TRBJ1-1, with a possible D match to TRBD1 (5 bases). Trimming cost V 5 bases and J 1 base, with 11 bases left between them. This CDR3 comprises 14 residues. Germline V gene lookup returns CDR1 SGHNT and CDR2 YENEEA.

V and J are TRBV9 and TRBJ1-5, with a tentative D call TRBD1 (5 bases). Germline lookup yields CDR1 SGDLS and CDR2 YYNGEE. V lost 3 bases and J 4 bases, leaving 14 bases between the germline ends. The CDR3 totals 15 residues. As DNA, the CDR3 is TGTGCCAGCAGCGCGGACGGGGCAGCAAATCAGCCCCAGCATTTT. Translated: CASSADGAANQPQHF.

The rearrangement uses TRBV5-1 and TRBJ2-7, with 12 bases that match TRBD1. This CDR3 is 14 amino acids long. CDR1 is SGHRS, CDR2 YFSETQ, per germline. The junction had 5 bases not matched to a gene; V was cut back by 3 bases and J by 7 bases. The CDR3: CASSSGTGGSEQYF. For the CDR3, the DNA is TGCGCCAGCAGCTCCGGGACAGGGGGCAGTGAGCAGTACTTC.

The chain joins TRBV15 to TRBJ1-4; D gene uncertain. The CDR3 consists of 15 residues. V was cut by 5 bases and J by 0 bases, with 10 bases left in between. Germline V gives CDR1 LNHNV, CDR2 YYDKDF (reference sequence). The CDR3 reads CATSPRAATNEKLFF. The CDR3 coding sequence is TGTGCCACCAGCCCCCGCGCAGCAACTAATGAAAAACTGTTTTTT.

This clone occurred a few times. The rearrangement uses TRBV5-4 and TRBJ2-2; 13 bases map to TRBD2. V dropped 3 bases and J dropped 7; count of bases not matched to a gene: 6. The germline V gene has CDR1 SGHNT and CDR2 YYREEE (reference sequence). The CDR3 totals 16 residues. The CDR3 sequence is CASSSQTSGGNGELFF. DNA of the CDR3: TGTGCCAGCAGCTCACAGACTAGCGGGGGGAACGGGGAGCTGTTTTTT. The full variable domain, completed using reference TRBV5-4 and TRBJ2-2, is ETGVTQSPTHLIKTRGQQVTLRCSSQSGHNTVSWYQQALGQGPQFIFQYYREEENGRGNFPPRFSGLQFPNYSSELNVNALELDDSALYLCASSSQTSGGNGELFFGEGSRLTVL.

The chain is built from TRBV2 and TRBJ1-5; possibly TRBD1 for D (6 bases). CDR3 length: 14 amino acids. Trimming shortened V by 4 bases and J by 2 bases, and 9 bases separated the two germline ends. Germline V gives CDR1 SNHLY, CDR2 FYNNEI. Written as DNA, the CDR3 is TGTGCCAGCAGTGGGGCAGGGGGCAATCAGCCCCAGCATTTT. Amino acid sequence: CASSGAGGNQPQHF.

The gene calls are TRBV7-2 and TRBJ2-7; D is unclear. Looked up from germline, CDR1 is SGHTA and CDR2 is FQGNSA. V gave up 1 base and J gave up 6 bases, with 10 bases separating them. This CDR3 has 13 amino acids. CDR3 bases: TGTGCCAGCAGCTTAGATGTGACAATCGAGCAGTACTTC. Protein: CASSLDVTIEQYF.